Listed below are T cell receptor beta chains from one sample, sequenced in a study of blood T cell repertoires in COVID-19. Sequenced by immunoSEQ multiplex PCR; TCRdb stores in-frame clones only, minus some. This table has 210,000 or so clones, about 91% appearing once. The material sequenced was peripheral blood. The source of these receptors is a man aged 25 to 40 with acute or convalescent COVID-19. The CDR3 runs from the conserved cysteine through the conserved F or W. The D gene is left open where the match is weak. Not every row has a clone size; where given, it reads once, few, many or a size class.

cdr3_aa: CASSLGLAGGAETQYF; cdr3_nt: TGTGCCAGCAGCTTAGGTCTAGCGGGGGGCGCGGAGACCCAGTACTTC; v_call: TRBV7-8; clone_size: -; d_call: TRBD2; j_call: TRBJ2-5
cdr3_aa: CASSWGLAAKNIQYF; cdr3_nt: TGTGCCAGCAGCTGGGGACTAGCGGCAAAAAACATTCAGTACTTC; v_call: TRBV7-9; clone_size: once; d_call: TRBD2; j_call: TRBJ2-4
cdr3_aa: CASRPPGTSPSDQETQYF; cdr3_nt: TGTGCCAGCAGACCCCCCGGGACTAGCCCCTCGGACCAAGAGACCCAGTACTTC; v_call: TRBV6-8; clone_size: -; d_call: TRBD2; j_call: TRBJ2-5
cdr3_aa: CASSRGQYNEQFF; cdr3_nt: TGTGCCAGCTCCAGGGGGCAATACAATGAGCAGTTCTTC; v_call: TRBV7-3; clone_size: -; d_call: TRBD1; j_call: TRBJ2-1
cdr3_aa: CSAEGFDTQYF; cdr3_nt: TGCAGTGCCGAGGGATTCGATACGCAGTATTTT; v_call: TRBV20-1; clone_size: -; d_call: -; j_call: TRBJ2-3
cdr3_aa: CASSDPEAGGTGELFF; cdr3_nt: TGTGCCAGCAGCGACCCCGAAGCAGGGGGCACCGGGGAGCTGTTTTTT; v_call: TRBV9; clone_size: once; d_call: TRBD1; j_call: TRBJ2-2
cdr3_aa: CASRRTGEKLFF; cdr3_nt: TGTGCCAGCAGACGAACAGGGGAAAAACTGTTTTTT; v_call: TRBV12-3/TRBV12-4; clone_size: -; d_call: -; j_call: TRBJ1-4
cdr3_aa: CSASRGGGSDNEQFF; cdr3_nt: TGCAGTGCTAGTCGTGGCGGGGGGTCAGATAATGAGCAGTTCTTC; v_call: TRBV20-1; clone_size: -; d_call: TRBD2; j_call: TRBJ2-1
cdr3_aa: CASSQNGLAGNNEQFF; cdr3_nt: TGTGCCAGCAGCCAAAATGGGCTAGCGGGAAACAATGAGCAGTTCTTC; v_call: TRBV7-6; clone_size: -; d_call: TRBD2; j_call: TRBJ2-1
cdr3_aa: CASSVAPDRDRGTDTQYF; cdr3_nt: TGTGCCAGCAGCGTAGCCCCCGACCGGGACAGGGGTACAGATACGCAGTATTTT; v_call: TRBV9; clone_size: -; d_call: TRBD1; j_call: TRBJ2-3
cdr3_aa: CASSLDRETGELFF; cdr3_nt: TGTGCCAGCAGCTTGGACAGGGAAACCGGGGAGCTGTTTTTT; v_call: TRBV5-4; clone_size: -; d_call: -; j_call: TRBJ2-2
cdr3_aa: CASSPGLARGGEQFF; cdr3_nt: TGTGCCAGCTCACCAGGACTAGCGAGGGGGGGCGAGCAGTTCTTC; v_call: TRBV18; clone_size: -; d_call: TRBD2; j_call: TRBJ2-1
cdr3_aa: CASSPEGDGYTF; cdr3_nt: TGCGCCAGTTCCCCCGAGGGAGATGGCTACACCTTC; v_call: TRBV10-2; clone_size: once; d_call: -; j_call: TRBJ1-2
cdr3_aa: CASSFRITHLTDTQYF; cdr3_nt: TGTGCCAGCAGTTTCAGGATCACCCATCTCACAGATACGCAGTATTTT; v_call: TRBV27; clone_size: -; d_call: -; j_call: TRBJ2-3
cdr3_aa: CASGLVLTATNEKLFF; cdr3_nt: TGTGCTAGTGGTTTGGTGTTGACTGCAACTAATGAAAAACTGTTTTTT; v_call: TRBV12-5; clone_size: -; d_call: -; j_call: TRBJ1-4
cdr3_aa: CASREPPGQGAGRYYGYTF; cdr3_nt: TGTGCCAGCAGAGAACCTCCGGGACAGGGCGCGGGAAGATACTATGGCTACACCTTC; v_call: TRBV28; clone_size: -; d_call: TRBD1; j_call: TRBJ1-2
cdr3_aa: CASAEGLAGGDTQYF; cdr3_nt: TGTGCTAGTGCCGAGGGACTAGCGGGGGGAGATACGCAGTATTTT; v_call: TRBV12-5; clone_size: -; d_call: TRBD2; j_call: TRBJ2-3
cdr3_aa: CASRENLGSLYGYTF; cdr3_nt: TGTGCCAGCAGGGAGAATCTCGGGTCCCTCTATGGCTACACCTTC; v_call: TRBV28; clone_size: -; d_call: -; j_call: TRBJ1-2
cdr3_aa: CASSETKLRGQPQHF; cdr3_nt: TGTGCCAGCTCTGAGACGAAACTAAGGGGGCAGCCCCAGCATTTT; v_call: TRBV27; clone_size: -; d_call: -; j_call: TRBJ1-5
cdr3_aa: CASTVRGGENTEAFF; cdr3_nt: TGTGCCAGCACCGTCCGAGGAGGGGAAAACACTGAAGCTTTCTTT; v_call: TRBV7-2; clone_size: -; d_call: -; j_call: TRBJ1-1
cdr3_aa: CASSQESKGALNGYTF; cdr3_nt: TGTGCCAGCAGCCAAGAGTCTAAGGGGGCTCTGAATGGCTACACCTTC; v_call: TRBV4-2; clone_size: -; d_call: TRBD1; j_call: TRBJ1-2
cdr3_aa: CASSYQRQNYGYTF; cdr3_nt: TGTGCCAGCAGTTATCAGAGGCAGAACTATGGCTACACCTTC; v_call: TRBV6-5; clone_size: -; d_call: -; j_call: TRBJ1-2
cdr3_aa: CASSIGTSGRTQETQYF; cdr3_nt: TGTGCCAGCAGCATTGGGACTAGCGGGAGAACGCAAGAGACCCAGTACTTC; v_call: TRBV5-8; clone_size: -; d_call: TRBD2; j_call: TRBJ2-5
cdr3_aa: CASSYSTGGSSPLHF; cdr3_nt: TGTGCCAGCAGCTATAGTACAGGGGGGAGTTCACCCCTCCACTTT; v_call: TRBV7-2; clone_size: -; d_call: TRBD1; j_call: TRBJ1-6
cdr3_aa: CASSPERLAGEEQFF; cdr3_nt: TGTGCCAGCAGCCCCGAAAGACTAGCGGGAGAAGAGCAGTTCTTC; v_call: TRBV3-1/TRBV3-2; clone_size: -; d_call: TRBD2; j_call: TRBJ2-1
cdr3_aa: CASSLDLAGAGLYEQYF; cdr3_nt: TGTGCCAGCAGCTTAGATCTAGCGGGTGCGGGGCTCTACGAGCAGTACTTC; v_call: TRBV11-2; clone_size: -; d_call: TRBD2; j_call: TRBJ2-7
cdr3_aa: CASSQGSAETQYF; cdr3_nt: TGCGCCAGCAGTCAGGGCTCGGCGGAGACCCAGTACTTC; v_call: TRBV5-1; clone_size: -; d_call: -; j_call: TRBJ2-5
cdr3_aa: CASRSNGEAFF; cdr3_nt: TGTGCCAGCAGAAGTAACGGTGAAGCTTTCTTT; v_call: TRBV6-4; clone_size: few; d_call: -; j_call: TRBJ1-1
cdr3_aa: CASSARQRQAWPMNTEAFF; cdr3_nt: TGTGCCAGCAGTGCTCGACAGAGACAGGCCTGGCCAATGAACACTGAAGCTTTCTTT; v_call: TRBV6-1; clone_size: -; d_call: -; j_call: TRBJ1-1
cdr3_aa: CASSSTPRGKNTEAFF; cdr3_nt: TGTGCCAGCAGCTCAACCCCCAGGGGGAAGAACACTGAAGCTTTCTTT; v_call: TRBV11-2; clone_size: -; d_call: TRBD1; j_call: TRBJ1-1
cdr3_aa: CASSVGSLLNTGELFF; cdr3_nt: TGTGCCAGCAGCGTAGGGAGCCTTTTGAACACCGGGGAGCTGTTTTTT; v_call: TRBV9; clone_size: -; d_call: -; j_call: TRBJ2-2
cdr3_aa: CASSPLAAPRFF; cdr3_nt: TGTGCCAGCTCGCCTCTAGCGGCACCCAGGTTCTTC; v_call: TRBV18; clone_size: -; d_call: TRBD2; j_call: TRBJ2-1
cdr3_aa: CASKQWDRGANEQFF; cdr3_nt: TGTGCCAGTAAACAATGGGACAGGGGTGCCAATGAGCAGTTCTTC; v_call: TRBV19; clone_size: -; d_call: TRBD1; j_call: TRBJ2-1
cdr3_aa: CASRDSGRKGLYF; cdr3_nt: TGTGCCAGCCGGGACAGCGGGAGGAAGGGATTGTACTTC; v_call: TRBV2; clone_size: -; d_call: TRBD2; j_call: TRBJ2-5
cdr3_aa: CAISEGVYQPQHF; cdr3_nt: TGTGCCATCAGTGAAGGAGTCTATCAGCCCCAGCATTTT; v_call: TRBV10-3; clone_size: -; d_call: -; j_call: TRBJ1-5
cdr3_aa: CASRPAQGARTEAFF; cdr3_nt: TGTGCCAGCAGACCTGCACAGGGGGCTAGAACTGAAGCTTTCTTT; v_call: TRBV11-2; clone_size: -; d_call: TRBD1; j_call: TRBJ1-1
cdr3_aa: CASRQQGPASPQHF; cdr3_nt: TGTGCCAGCAGGCAACAGGGTCCCGCCTCGCCCCAGCATTTT; v_call: TRBV2; clone_size: -; d_call: -; j_call: TRBJ1-5
cdr3_aa: CASRPDRGLNTEAFF; cdr3_nt: TGTGCCAGCAGGCCGGACAGGGGGTTGAACACTGAAGCTTTCTTT; v_call: TRBV11-2; clone_size: -; d_call: TRBD1; j_call: TRBJ1-1
cdr3_aa: CAIRGNRDDGYTF; cdr3_nt: TGTGCCATCAGGGGCAACAGGGACGATGGCTACACCTTC; v_call: TRBV10-3; clone_size: -; d_call: -; j_call: TRBJ1-2
cdr3_aa: CASNPSGSGEQFF; cdr3_nt: TGTGCCAGCAATCCGAGCGGGAGCGGTGAGCAGTTCTTC; v_call: TRBV6-5; clone_size: -; d_call: TRBD2; j_call: TRBJ2-1
cdr3_aa: CASSPSHFRQEETQYF; cdr3_nt: TGTGCCAGCAGCCCTTCCCACTTCAGACAGGAAGAGACCCAGTACTTC; v_call: TRBV3-1/TRBV3-2; clone_size: -; d_call: -; j_call: TRBJ2-5
cdr3_aa: CASSEDRTVSGEKLFF; cdr3_nt: TGTGCCAGCAGTGAAGACAGGACAGTGTCGGGCGAAAAACTGTTTTTT; v_call: TRBV6-1; clone_size: -; d_call: -; j_call: TRBJ1-4
cdr3_aa: CASSLEGGGGVKAFF; cdr3_nt: TGTGCCAGCAGCTTGGAAGGCGGAGGGGGCGTTAAAGCTTTCTTT; v_call: TRBV5-4; clone_size: -; d_call: TRBD1; j_call: TRBJ1-1
cdr3_aa: CATSPGQIPYEQYF; cdr3_nt: TGTGCCACCAGTCCGGGACAGATTCCCTACGAGCAGTACTTC; v_call: TRBV24-1; clone_size: -; d_call: TRBD1; j_call: TRBJ2-7
cdr3_aa: CASSWGGTGFGEQYF; cdr3_nt: TGCGCCAGCAGCTGGGGTGGGACAGGATTTGGGGAGCAGTACTTC; v_call: TRBV5-1; clone_size: -; d_call: TRBD1; j_call: TRBJ2-7
cdr3_aa: CASSHRRTGAYGYTF; cdr3_nt: TGTGCCAGCAGCCACAGACGGACAGGGGCCTATGGCTACACCTTC; v_call: TRBV7-8; clone_size: -; d_call: TRBD1; j_call: TRBJ1-2
cdr3_aa: CASGLVLGAYNEQFF; cdr3_nt: TGTGCTAGTGGTTTGGTACTTGGGGCATACAATGAGCAGTTCTTC; v_call: TRBV12-5; clone_size: -; d_call: -; j_call: TRBJ2-1
cdr3_aa: CASSVGGANNEQFF; cdr3_nt: TGTGCCAGCAGTGTCGGGGGGGCCAACAATGAGCAGTTCTTC; v_call: TRBV28; clone_size: -; d_call: TRBD2; j_call: TRBJ2-1
cdr3_aa: CASSPSPGRGEETQYF; cdr3_nt: TGTGCCAGCAGCCCATCCCCGGGGCGGGGGGAAGAGACCCAGTACTTC; v_call: TRBV11-1; clone_size: -; d_call: TRBD2; j_call: TRBJ2-5
cdr3_aa: CATSTYRDNSPLHF; cdr3_nt: TGTGCCACCAGCACATACAGGGATAATTCACCCCTCCACTTT; v_call: TRBV15; clone_size: -; d_call: -; j_call: TRBJ1-6
cdr3_aa: CASSLQGQNYGYTF; cdr3_nt: TGTGCCAGCAGTTTACAAGGACAAAACTATGGCTACACCTTC; v_call: TRBV28; clone_size: -; d_call: -; j_call: TRBJ1-2
cdr3_aa: CASSLRMHRDSHGYTF; cdr3_nt: TGTGCCAGCAGCCTACGGATGCACCGGGACAGCCATGGCTACACCTTC; v_call: TRBV13; clone_size: -; d_call: TRBD1; j_call: TRBJ1-2
cdr3_aa: CASSRTGANYGYTF; cdr3_nt: TGTGCCAGCAGCCGAACAGGGGCCAACTATGGCTACACCTTC; v_call: TRBV3-1/TRBV3-2; clone_size: -; d_call: TRBD1; j_call: TRBJ1-2